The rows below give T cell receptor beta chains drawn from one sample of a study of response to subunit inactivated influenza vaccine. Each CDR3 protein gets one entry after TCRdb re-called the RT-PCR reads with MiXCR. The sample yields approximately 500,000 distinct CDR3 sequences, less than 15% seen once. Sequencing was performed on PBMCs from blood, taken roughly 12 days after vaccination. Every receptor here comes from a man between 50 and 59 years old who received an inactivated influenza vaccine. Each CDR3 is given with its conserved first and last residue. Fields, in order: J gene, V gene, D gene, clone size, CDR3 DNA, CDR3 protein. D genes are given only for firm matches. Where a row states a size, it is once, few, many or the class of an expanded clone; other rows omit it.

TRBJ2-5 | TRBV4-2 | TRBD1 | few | TGTGCCAGCAGCCGCGGGACAGGAGAGACCCAGTACTTC | CASSRGTGETQYF
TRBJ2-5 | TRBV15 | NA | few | TGTGCCACCAGCAGAGTAGGTGGAGGGGGTTCGGAGACCCAGTACTTC | CATSRVGGGGSETQYF
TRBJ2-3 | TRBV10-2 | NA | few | TGCGCCAGCAGTGAGTCGGGGATAGATACGCAGTATTTT | CASSESGIDTQYF
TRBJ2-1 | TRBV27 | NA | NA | TGTGCCAGCAGTTTCACACTTGGGTCCTACAATGAGCAGTTCTTC | CASSFTLGSYNEQFF
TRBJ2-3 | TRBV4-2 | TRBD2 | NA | TGTGCCAGCAGCCAACTCGGACTAGCGGGGTCCGCAGATACGCAGTATTTT | CASSQLGLAGSADTQYF
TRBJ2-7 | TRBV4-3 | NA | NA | TGCGCCAGCAGCCAAGATCTAAGGCAGGGAGGCTACGAGCAGTACTTC | CASSQDLRQGGYEQYF
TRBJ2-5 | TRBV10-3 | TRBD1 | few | TGTGCCGTGGGACAGGGGGTAGAAGAGACCCAGTACTTC | CAVGQGVEETQYF
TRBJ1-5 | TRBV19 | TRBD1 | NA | TGTGCCAGTTACCCAGGGGGCCCTAATCAGCCCCAGCATTTT | CASYPGGPNQPQHF
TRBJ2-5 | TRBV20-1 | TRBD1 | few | TGCAGTGCTAGGATAATACAGGGGATGGAGACCCAGTACTTC | CSARIIQGMETQYF
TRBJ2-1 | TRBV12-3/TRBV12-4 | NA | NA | TGTGCCAGCAGTTTTGGGTGGCTAGCGCGAGACAATGAGCAGGTCTTC | CASSFGWLARDNEQVF
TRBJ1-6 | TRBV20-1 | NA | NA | TGCAGTGCTAGGGCCCTGCCCCTCCACTTT | CSARALPLHF
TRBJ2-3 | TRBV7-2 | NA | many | TGTGCCAGCAGCCGCATCCGGACAGATACGCAGTATTTT | CASSRIRTDTQYF
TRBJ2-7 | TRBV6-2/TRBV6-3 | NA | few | TGTGCCAGCAGAAACAGGATATCCTCCTACGAGCAGTACTTC | CASRNRISSYEQYF
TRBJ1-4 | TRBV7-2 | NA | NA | TGTGCCAGCAGCGCTAGCGGTGGGGTTAATGAAAAACTGTTTTTT | CASSASGGVNEKLFF
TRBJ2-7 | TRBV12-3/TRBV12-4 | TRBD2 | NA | TGTGCCAGCAGCAGGCTAGCGGCCTACGAGCAGTACTTC | CASSRLAAYEQYF
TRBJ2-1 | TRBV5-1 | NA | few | TGCGCCAGCAGGGGGGGAGGAGGGGCCAATGAGCAGTTCTTC | CASRGGGGANEQFF
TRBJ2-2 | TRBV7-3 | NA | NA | TGTGCCAGCAGCTTAGGACGGGTTACCGGGGAGCTGTTTTTT | CASSLGRVTGELFF
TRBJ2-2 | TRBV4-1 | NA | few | TGCGCCAGCAGCCAAGGACTCGGCGGGGCGCGGGCGAACACCGGGGAGCTGTTTTTT | CASSQGLGGARANTGELFF
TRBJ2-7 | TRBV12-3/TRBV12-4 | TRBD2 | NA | TGTGCCAGCACCGGCGGCCTAGCGGGGGTTTCCTACGAGCAGTACTTC | CASTGGLAGVSYEQYF
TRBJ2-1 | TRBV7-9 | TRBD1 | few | TGTGCCAGCAGCCAAGGGCAGGGACAGGGGGCGAGGAATGAGCAGTTCTTC | CASSQGQGQGARNEQFF
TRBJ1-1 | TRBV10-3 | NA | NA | TGTGCCATCAGGACACAGACAGGTAACACTGAAGCTTTCTTT | CAIRTQTGNTEAFF
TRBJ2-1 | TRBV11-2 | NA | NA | TGTGCCAGCAGCTTAGTGGTGGGACACAATTTGGGTGAGCAGTTCTTC | CASSLVVGHNLGEQFF
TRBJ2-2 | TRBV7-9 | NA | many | TGTGCCAGCAGCTTAGCTACCGACAGTGTCGGCGGCGGGGAGCTGTTTTTT | CASSLATDSVGGGELFF
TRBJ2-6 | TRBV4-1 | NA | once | TGCGCCAGCAGCTACCGGACAGCCTCTGGGGCCAACGTCCTGACTTTC | CASSYRTASGANVLTF
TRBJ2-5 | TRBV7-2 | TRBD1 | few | TGTGCCAGCAGGTCAGACAGGGCCCAGTACTTC | CASRSDRAQYF
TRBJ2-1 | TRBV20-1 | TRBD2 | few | TGCAGTGCTAGCCGAATGCTAGCGGGGATCTCCTCTTATCCTGAGCAGTTCTTC | CSASRMLAGISSYPEQFF
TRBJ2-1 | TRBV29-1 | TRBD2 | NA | TGCAGCGTTGGCGGGACTAGCGGCGGGGGAAACAATGAGCAGTTCTTC | CSVGGTSGGGNNEQFF
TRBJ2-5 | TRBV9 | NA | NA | TGTGCCAGCAGCGTGGGCATGGCGTCGCGCCAAGAGACCCAGTACTTC | CASSVGMASRQETQYF
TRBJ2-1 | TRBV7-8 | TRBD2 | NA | TGTGCCAGCAGGCGTTTACTAGCGGGGGGACCATACAATGAGCAGTTCTTC | CASRRLLAGGPYNEQFF
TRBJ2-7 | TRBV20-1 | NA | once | TGCAGTGCCCGTCGGGGGAACTACGAGGAACAGTACTTC | CSARRGNYEEQYF
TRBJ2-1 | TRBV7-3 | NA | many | TGTGCCAGCAGCTCCCGACTAGTTAGAATCAATGAGCAGTTCTTC | CASSSRLVRINEQFF
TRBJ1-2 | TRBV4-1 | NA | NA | TGCGCCAGCAGCCAAGAGACAGGTCGCTATGGCTACACCTTC | CASSQETGRYGYTF
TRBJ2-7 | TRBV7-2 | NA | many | TGTGCCAGCAGCTTAAACAGGCAGTACGAGCAGTACTTC | CASSLNRQYEQYF
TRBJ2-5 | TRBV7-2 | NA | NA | TGTGCCAGCAGCTTAAGCTGGGCTGGAGAGACCCAGTACTTC | CASSLSWAGETQYF
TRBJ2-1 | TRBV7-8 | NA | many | TGTGCCAGCAGCACCTCGGAGTATGGTGAGCAGTTCTTC | CASSTSEYGEQFF
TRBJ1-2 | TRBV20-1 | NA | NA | TGCAGTACAGAGGACTATGGCTACACCTTC | CSTEDYGYTF
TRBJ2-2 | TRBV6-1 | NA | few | TGTGCCAGCGCCAGGGGGAACACCGGGGAGCTGTTTTTT | CASARGNTGELFF
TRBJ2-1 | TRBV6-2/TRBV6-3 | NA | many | TGTGCCAGCGGAAAGTCACTCGAGTCTCTCGCTGAGCAGTTCTTC | CASGKSLESLAEQFF
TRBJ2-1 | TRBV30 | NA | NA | TGTGCCTGGAAGGTTAATGAGCAGTTCTTC | CAWKVNEQFF
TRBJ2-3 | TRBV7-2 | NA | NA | TGTGCCAGCAGCTCCCTGGGGCGTGGTAGGGGCACAGATACGCAGTATTTT | CASSSLGRGRGTDTQYF
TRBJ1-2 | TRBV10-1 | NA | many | TGCGCCAGCAGCGGGGGACGGTCTTACTATGGCTACACCTTC | CASSGGRSYYGYTF
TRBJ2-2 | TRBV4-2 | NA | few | TGTGCCAGCAGCCAACCCCAGACAGGTGGCACCGGGGAGCTGTTTTTT | CASSQPQTGGTGELFF
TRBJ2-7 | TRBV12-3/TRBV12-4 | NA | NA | TGTGCCAGCAGAGGGGCGACAGGCTACGAGCAGTACTTC | CASRGATGYEQYF
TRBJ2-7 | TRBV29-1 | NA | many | TGCAGCGTTGGCGACGGGTCCTACGAGCAGTACTTC | CSVGDGSYEQYF
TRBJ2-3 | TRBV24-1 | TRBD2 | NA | TGTGCCACCAGTGATTTGCTCAGGCTAGCGGCAAGCACAGATACGCAGTATTTT | CATSDLLRLAASTDTQYF
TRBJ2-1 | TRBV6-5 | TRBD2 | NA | TGTGCCAGCAGTTCTACTAGCGACAATGAGCAGTTCTTC | CASSSTSDNEQFF
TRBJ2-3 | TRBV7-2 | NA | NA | TGTGCCAGCAGCCAGCCGGGGGTTGATACGCAGTATTTT | CASSQPGVDTQYF
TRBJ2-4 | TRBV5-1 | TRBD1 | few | TGCGCCCCTCTGTCGGAGAGACAGGGAATGGCCAAAAACATTCAGTACTTC | CAPLSERQGMAKNIQYF
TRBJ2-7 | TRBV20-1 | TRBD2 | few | TGCAGTGCTAATAGCGGGAGGTCCTACGAGCAGTACTTC | CSANSGRSYEQYF
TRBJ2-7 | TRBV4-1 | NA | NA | TGCGCCAGCAGCCAAGATTACTTCTCCGGAACCGAGCAGTACTTC | CASSQDYFSGTEQYF
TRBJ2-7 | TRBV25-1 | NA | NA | TGTGCCAGCAGTGAAAGTGACAGAACCTACGAGCAGTACTTC | CASSESDRTYEQYF
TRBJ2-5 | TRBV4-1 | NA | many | TGCGCCAGCAGCCAAGACCCGTCCGGGGACCAAGAGACCCAGTACTTC | CASSQDPSGDQETQYF
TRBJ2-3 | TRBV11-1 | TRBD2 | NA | TGTGCCAGCAGCCCCCTGGCTAGCGGGAGGATTTTCACAGATACGCAGTATTTT | CASSPLASGRIFTDTQYF
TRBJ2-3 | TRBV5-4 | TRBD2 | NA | TGTGCCAGCAGCCTTAGACTAGCGGCTAGCACAGATACGCAGTATTTT | CASSLRLAASTDTQYF
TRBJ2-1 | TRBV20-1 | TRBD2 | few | TGCAGTGCTAGACGAGCGGGGTCCCACAATGAGCAGTTCTTC | CSARRAGSHNEQFF